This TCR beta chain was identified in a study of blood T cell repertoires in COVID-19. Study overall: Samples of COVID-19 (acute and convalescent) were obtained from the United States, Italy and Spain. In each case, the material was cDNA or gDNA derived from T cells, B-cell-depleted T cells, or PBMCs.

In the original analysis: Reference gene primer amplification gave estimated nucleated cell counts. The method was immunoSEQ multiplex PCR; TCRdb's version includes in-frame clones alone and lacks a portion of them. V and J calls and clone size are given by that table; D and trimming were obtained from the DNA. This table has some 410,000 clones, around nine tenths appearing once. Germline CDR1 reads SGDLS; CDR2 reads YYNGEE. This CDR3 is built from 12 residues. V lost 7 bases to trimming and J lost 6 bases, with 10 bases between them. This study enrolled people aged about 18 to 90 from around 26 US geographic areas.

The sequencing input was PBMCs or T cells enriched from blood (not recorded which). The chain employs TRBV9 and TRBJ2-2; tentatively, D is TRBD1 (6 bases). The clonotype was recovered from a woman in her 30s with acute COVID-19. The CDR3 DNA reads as TGTGCCAGCCAGGGGTGGGCCGGGGAGCTGTTTTTT. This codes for CASQGWAGELFF.